The 25 T cell receptor beta chains given below trace back to one sample, sequenced in a study of identical twins. TCRdb passed the 5' RACE reads through MiXCR, listing each CDR3 protein once. Here the sample spans 420,000 or so distinct CDR3 sequences, 18% being singletons. Sample: naive T cells sorted from blood. These receptors were taken from a man aged 50 or older in good health.

This clonotype occurred many times. This chain links TRBV7-3 with TRBJ2-3; tentative D call: TRBD1 (6 bases). CDR1 and CDR2 from the germline V gene are SGHTA and FQGTGA. V was cut by 1 base and J by 6 bases, with 14 bases left in between. This CDR3 comprises 15 residues. CDR3 sequence reads: CASSLSSTQGDTQYF. DNA for the CDR3: TGTGCCAGCAGCTTAAGTTCCACCCAGGGGGATACGCAGTATTTT. The full variable domain, in which reference TRBV7-3 and TRBJ2-3 provide the parts outside the CDR3, is GAGVSQTPSNKVTEKGKYVELRCDPISGHTALYWYRQSLGQGPEFLIYFQGTGAADDSGLPNDRFFAVRPEGSVSTLKIQRTERGDSAVYLCASSLSSTQGDTQYFGPGTRLTVL.

For this clonotype: Relative to the germline gene, one junction end is altered; a read error may explain this. This chain's CDR3 is CASSPERNAEAFF. CDR3 in DNA: TGTGCCAGCTCACCAGAGAGGAACGCTGAAGCTTTCTTT. The rearrangement joins TRBV18 to TRBJ1-1, with unresolved D. The CDR3 spans 13 residues. Germline CDR1 KGHSH, CDR2 LQKENI.

This chain uses TRBV20-1 with TRBJ1-1, with D unresolved. CDR1 is DFQATT, CDR2 SNEGSKA, per germline (reference sequence). This CDR3 is built from 14 residues. The ends were cut back, 2 bases at V and 4 bases at J, with 14 bases in the middle. CDR3 protein: CSARRTTLGTEAFF. Written as DNA, the CDR3 is TGCAGTGCTAGACGGACGACGCTGGGCACTGAAGCTTTCTTT.

V gene TRBV18 combines with J gene TRBJ1-1, with a tentative D call TRBD1 (5 bases). This CDR3 is built from 17 residues. V was shortened by 2 bases and J by 3 bases, with 19 bases between the two germline ends. The germline gives CDR1 KGHSH, CDR2 LQKENI. CDR3 coding DNA: TGTGCCAGCTCACCATTTCTAGGGGCTCCCTCGGACACTGAAGCTTTCTTT. This encodes CASSPFLGAPSDTEAFF.

The rearrangement uses TRBV7-2 and TRBJ2-5, with 9 bases lining up with TRBD1. Per germline, CDR1 SGHTA and CDR2 FQGNSA. Trimming took 3 bases from V and 4 from J; bases not matched to a gene: 6. The CDR3 is 15 amino acids. The chain's CDR3 is CASSFGQGQRETQYF. CDR3 coding DNA: TGTGCCAGCAGCTTTGGACAGGGGCAGCGAGAGACCCAGTACTTC.

This clonotype was observed at least ten times. This sequence joins TRBV28 and TRBJ2-3; 13 positions agree with TRBD2. This CDR3 comprises 18 residues. The V gene's germline CDR1 is MDHEN and CDR2 SYDVKM. Germline trimming cut 3 bases from V and 4 bases from J; bases unmatched to any gene: 10. CDR3 amino acids: CASSLPLGLAGDSDTQYF. The CDR3 nucleotides read TGTGCCAGCAGTTTGCCCCTCGGACTAGCGGGAGATTCAGATACGCAGTATTTT. Full variable domain (missing parts from reference TRBV28 and TRBJ2-3): DVKVTQSSRYLVKRTGEKVFLECVQDMDHENMFWYRQDPGLGLRLIYFSYDVKMKEKGDIPEGYSVSREKKERFSLILESASTNQTSMYLCASSLPLGLAGDSDTQYFGPGTRLTVL.

The CDR3 is CASSLIGQGIYGYTF. DNA for the CDR3: TGTGCCAGCAGTTTAATCGGACAGGGAATCTATGGCTACACCTTC. This sequence joins TRBV27 and TRBJ1-2, with TRBD1 identical over 8 bases. The CDR3 has 15 amino acids. V was pared by 2 bases and J by 4 bases, with 6 bases of the junction left unmatched. Germline V gives CDR1 MNHEY, CDR2 SMNVEV (reference sequence).

The chain has TRBV18 and TRBJ2-6; D is possibly TRBD1 (7 bases). V shed 3 bases and J shed 1 base, with 16 bases lying between them. Germline V CDR1 and CDR2: KGHSH, LQKENI. The CDR3 has 18 amino acids. Written as DNA, the CDR3 is TGTGCCAGCTCACCCAGACAGGGAGGTGCGTCTGGGGCCAACGTCCTGACTTTC. Its protein is CASSPRQGGASGANVLTF. Full variable domain (missing parts from reference TRBV18 and TRBJ2-6): NAGVMQNPRHLVRRRGQEARLRCSPMKGHSHVYWYRQLPEEGLKFMVYLQKENIIDESGMPKERFSAEFPKEGPSILRIQQVVRGDSAAYFCASSPRQGGASGANVLTFGAGSRLTVL.

There are many counts of this clonotype. V gene TRBV10-3 combines with J gene TRBJ2-3; 8 nucleotides align to TRBD1. The germline V gene encodes CDR1 ENHRY and CDR2 SYGVKD. J was trimmed by 3 bases and V by 3 bases; bases with no gene match: 2. The CDR3 has 14 amino acids. CDR3 loop: CAISDGTGTDTQYF. DNA of the CDR3: TGTGCCATCAGTGACGGGACAGGTACAGATACGCAGTATTTT.

This clonotype was observed a single time. The chain links TRBV11-1 to TRBJ2-7; a weak D match, TRBD2 (6 bases). This CDR3 is built from 16 residues. V was pared by 5 bases and J by 0 bases, with 17 bases between. Germline lookup yields CDR1 SGHAT and CDR2 FQDESV (reference sequence). Written as DNA, the CDR3 is TGTGCCAGCAGCCCCCGGGGAGGCGGCACCTCCTACGAGCAGTACTTC. Translated, it gives CASSPRGGGTSYEQYF. Supplemented by reference TRBV11-1 and TRBJ2-7, the full variable domain reads EAEVAQSPRYKITEKSQAVAFWCDPISGHATLYWYRQILGQGPELLVQFQDESVVDDSQLPKDRFSAERLKGVDSTLKIQPAELGDSAMYLCASSPRGGGTSYEQYFGPGTRLTVT.

This clonotype was counted ten times or more. The chain carries TRBV29-1 and TRBJ1-1; weak D call: TRBD1 (6 bases). Trimming stripped 7 bases from V and 8 bases from J, with 20 bases between. Per the germline V gene, CDR1 is SQVTM and CDR2 is ANQGSEA. This CDR3 contains 13 residues. CDR3 DNA sequence: TGCAGCGCCAAGACCGGGGGCGGTCCAGAAGCTTTCTTT. It codes for CSAKTGGGPEAFF.

The chain is built from TRBV27 and TRBJ2-1; 7 nucleotides align to TRBD1. V shed 8 bases, J shed 15 bases, and the junction held 4 bases outside the gene matches. The CDR3 extends over 9 amino acids. The germline V gene encodes CDR1 MNHEY and CDR2 SMNVEV (reference sequence). In DNA form, the CDR3 reads TGTGCCAGCCGACAGGGAATGTTCTTC. The encoded protein is CASRQGMFF.

This clonotype was observed a handful of times. The chain links TRBV5-6 to TRBJ1-1, with no clear D. CDR1 SGHDT and CDR2 YYEEEE come from the germline V gene. The CDR3 spans 14 residues. Trimming removed 2 bases at V and 0 bases at J, with 8 bases between. CDR3 in DNA: TGTGCCAGCAGCTTAGGGTTCATGAACACTGAAGCTTTCTTT. This gives the protein CASSLGFMNTEAFF.

This clonotype occurred once. The genes are TRBV18 and TRBJ2-7; D uncertain. V lost 2 bases, J lost 6 bases, and 20 bases lay in between. Germline CDR1 reads KGHSH; CDR2 reads LQKENI. The CDR3 is 16 residues long. The CDR3 nucleotides are TGTGCCAGCTCACCAGACACTGGTACCGGGTGGAGCGAGCAGTACTTC. It yields the protein CASSPDTGTGWSEQYF.

V gene TRBV11-1 combines with J gene TRBJ2-7; 7 bases map to TRBD2. CDR3 size: 18 residues. Germline trimming cut 1 base from V and 2 bases from J; bases unmatched to any gene: 14. Germline V gives CDR1 SGHAT, CDR2 FQDESV (reference sequence). CDR3 protein: CASSLGVSGLRTTYEQYF. CDR3 DNA sequence: TGTGCCAGCAGCTTAGGGGTTTCGGGACTACGTACGACCTACGAGCAGTACTTC. Combining the CDR3 with reference TRBV11-1 and TRBJ2-7 gives the whole variable domain EAEVAQSPRYKITEKSQAVAFWCDPISGHATLYWYRQILGQGPELLVQFQDESVVDDSQLPKDRFSAERLKGVDSTLKIQPAELGDSAMYLCASSLGVSGLRTTYEQYFGPGTRLTVT.

The rearrangement links TRBV20-1 to TRBJ2-1, with D perhaps TRBD1 (5 bases). CDR1 and CDR2 from the germline V gene are DFQATT and SNEGSKA (reference sequence). The V gene lost 0 bases and the J gene lost 3 bases, with 12 bases spanning the gap. The CDR3 extends over 15 amino acids. The CDR3 reads CSARDLAGNYNEQFF. As DNA, the CDR3 is TGCAGTGCTAGAGATCTGGCAGGGAACTACAATGAGCAGTTCTTC.

This clonotype occurred a few times. J is TRBJ1-4 and V is TRBV28; no clear D gene. The CDR3 is 12 residues long. The V and J ends lost 4 bases and 11 bases respectively, with 11 bases between them. CDR1 is MDHEN and CDR2 is SYDVKM in the germline V gene. CDR3 sequence: CASSSVLGKLFF. CDR3 sequence (DNA): TGTGCCAGCAGTTCCGTCTTAGGGAAACTGTTTTTT.

The table lists this clonotype with a few counts. The chain uses TRBV20-1 and TRBJ2-3, with 8 positions matching TRBD1. V lost 3 bases and J lost 0; bases outside the gene matches: 5. Germline CDR1 is DFQATT and CDR2 is SNEGSKA (reference sequence). The CDR3 loop spans 15 amino acids. The CDR3 here is CSASGQGASTDTQYF. The CDR3 nucleotides read TGCAGTGCTAGCGGGCAGGGGGCCAGCACAGATACGCAGTATTTT.

This clonotype turned up a few times. V gene TRBV7-8 combines with J gene TRBJ2-2, with D maybe TRBD2 (6 bases). The germline gives CDR1 SGHVS, CDR2 FQNEAQ. V was trimmed by 10 bases and J by 4 bases, leaving 16 bases between them. This CDR3 has 14 amino acids. As DNA, the CDR3 is TGTGCCATGGAGGGCCGCGTAGGCACCGGGGAGCTGTTTTTT. Encoded protein: CAMEGRVGTGELFF.

This clonotype has more than one count but fewer than ten. J is TRBJ2-7 and V is TRBV5-1, with a weak D call TRBD1 (5 bases). Germline CDR1 and CDR2: SGHRS and YFSETQ. The V end was cut by 0 bases, the J end by 3 bases, with 7 bases between. The CDR3 is made up of 13 amino acids. CDR3 residues: CASSLDRYYEQYF. The CDR3 DNA reads TGCGCCAGCAGCTTGGACAGGTACTACGAGCAGTACTTC.

The J gene is TRBJ2-7, the V gene TRBV6-4, with 9 positions matching TRBD1. Germline V gene sequence: CDR1 MRHNA, CDR2 SNTAGT. CDR3 length equals 13 residues. The trim removed 5 bases at V and 5 bases at J, leaving 4 bases unmatched. The CDR3 region is CASSRQGGHEQYF. CDR3 bases: TGTGCCAGCAGTCGACAGGGGGGACACGAGCAGTACTTC.

At least ten counts were recorded for this clonotype. The rearrangement uses TRBV12-3 or TRBV12-4 and TRBJ2-7; 9 bases are a match to TRBD2. This CDR3 has 17 amino acids. J was trimmed by 4 bases and V by 6 bases; bases with no gene match: 16. Here the CDR3 reads CASRPPESGTSCYEQYF. CDR3 in DNA: TGTGCCAGCAGGCCGCCTGAGAGTGGGACTAGCTGTTACGAGCAGTACTTC.

This clonotype appeared once. The V gene is TRBV7-2, the J gene TRBJ2-1; 7 positions match TRBD2. The CDR3 covers 14 residues. Trimming removed 5 bases from V and 9 bases from J; junction bases left unmatched: 10. The germline gives CDR1 SGHTA, CDR2 FQGNSA. The CDR3 loop is CASSASTSAGEQFF. The CDR3 region has the DNA TGTGCCAGCAGCGCCTCCACTAGCGCGGGTGAGCAGTTCTTC.

The J gene is TRBJ2-7, the V gene TRBV4-2; the D is unclear. Trimming pared 0 bases from V and 3 bases from J, leaving 12 bases between. Germline V gives CDR1 LGHNA, CDR2 YNFKEQ. The CDR3 has 15 amino acids. CDR3 DNA sequence: TGTGCCAGCAGCCAAGATACGAAGGAAAACTACGAGCAGTACTTC. Translation: CASSQDTKENYEQYF.

J is TRBJ2-3 and V is TRBV5-5, with D hard to call. Germline V CDR1 and CDR2: SGHKS, YYEKEE (reference sequence). The CDR3 covers 16 residues. The V and J ends lost 0 bases and 1 base respectively, with 12 bases between them. The CDR3 here is CASSLVPNTGTDTQYF. The CDR3, as DNA: TGTGCCAGCAGCTTGGTTCCCAATACAGGCACAGATACGCAGTATTTT. Full variable domain (remainder filled in from reference TRBV5-5 and TRBJ2-3): DAGVTQSPTHLIKTRGQQVTLRCSPISGHKSVSWYQQVLGQGPQFIFQYYEKEERGRGNFPDRFSARQFPNYSSELNVNALLLGDSALYLCASSLVPNTGTDTQYFGPGTRLTVL.